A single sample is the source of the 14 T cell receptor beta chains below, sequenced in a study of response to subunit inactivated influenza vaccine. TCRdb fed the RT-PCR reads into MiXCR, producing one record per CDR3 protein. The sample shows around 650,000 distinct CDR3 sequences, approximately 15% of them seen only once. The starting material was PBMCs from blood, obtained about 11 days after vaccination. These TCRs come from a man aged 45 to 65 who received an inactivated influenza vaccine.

The CDR3 DNA is TGTGCCAGCTCACGGCAACGGACTGAAGCTTTCTTT. It translates to CASSRQRTEAFF. This chain uses TRBV18 with TRBJ1-1; D gene uncertain. The germline V gene has CDR1 KGHSH and CDR2 LQKENI. Trimming removed 4 bases from V and 5 bases from J, with 8 bases in between. The CDR3 has 12 amino acids. Combining the CDR3 with reference TRBV18 and TRBJ1-1 gives the whole variable domain NAGVMQNPRHLVRRRGQEARLRCSPMKGHSHVYWYRQLPEEGLKFMVYLQKENIIDESGMPKERFSAEFPKEGPSILRIQQVVRGDSAAYFCASSRQRTEAFFGQGTRLTVV.

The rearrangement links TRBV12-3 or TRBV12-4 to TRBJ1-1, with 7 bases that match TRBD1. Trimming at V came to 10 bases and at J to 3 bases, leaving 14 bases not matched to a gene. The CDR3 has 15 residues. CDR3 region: CAIGRGINLDTEAFF. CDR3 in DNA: TGTGCCATTGGCAGGGGGATTAACTTGGACACTGAAGCTTTCTTT.

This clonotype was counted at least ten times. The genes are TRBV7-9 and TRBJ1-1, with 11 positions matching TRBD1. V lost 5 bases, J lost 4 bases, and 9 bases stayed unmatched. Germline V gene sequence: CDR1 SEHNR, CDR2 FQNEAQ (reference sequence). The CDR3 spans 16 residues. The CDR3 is CASSRSSGTGGTEAFF. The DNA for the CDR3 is TGTGCCAGCAGCCGTAGTTCCGGGACAGGGGGCACTGAAGCTTTCTTT.

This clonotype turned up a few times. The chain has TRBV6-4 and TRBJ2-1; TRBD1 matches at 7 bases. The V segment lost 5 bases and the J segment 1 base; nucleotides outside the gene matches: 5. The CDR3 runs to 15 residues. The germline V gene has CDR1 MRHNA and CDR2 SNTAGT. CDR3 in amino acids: CASSTGTASYNEQFF. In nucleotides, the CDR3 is TGTGCCAGCAGTACCGGGACAGCATCCTACAATGAGCAGTTCTTC.

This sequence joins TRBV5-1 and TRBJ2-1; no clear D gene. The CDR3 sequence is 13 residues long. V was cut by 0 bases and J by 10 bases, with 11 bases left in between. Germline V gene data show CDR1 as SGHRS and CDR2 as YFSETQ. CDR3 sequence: CASSLGSVNEQFF. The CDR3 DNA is TGCGCCAGCAGCTTGGGGTCAGTCAACGAGCAGTTCTTC.

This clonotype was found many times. The CDR3 loop is CASSLVIGASTDTQYF. The CDR3 region has the DNA TGCGCCAGCAGCTTGGTCATCGGGGCTAGCACAGATACGCAGTATTTT. This chain joins TRBV5-1 and TRBJ2-3, with D perhaps assigned TRBD1 or TRBD2 (5 bases each). The V gene lost 0 bases and the J gene lost 0 bases, with 11 bases spanning the gap. CDR1 is SGHRS, CDR2 YFSETQ, per germline. There are 16 residues in the CDR3.

The chain's CDR3 is CSANLGGETQYF. The CDR3 nucleotides are TGCAGTGCTAACCTTGGAGGGGAGACCCAGTACTTC. The chain joins TRBV20-1 to TRBJ2-5, with D tentatively TRBD2 (6 bases). CDR1 DFQATT and CDR2 SNEGSKA come from the germline V gene (reference sequence). CDR3 length: 12 residues. V gave up 4 bases and J gave up 5 bases, with 11 bases separating them.

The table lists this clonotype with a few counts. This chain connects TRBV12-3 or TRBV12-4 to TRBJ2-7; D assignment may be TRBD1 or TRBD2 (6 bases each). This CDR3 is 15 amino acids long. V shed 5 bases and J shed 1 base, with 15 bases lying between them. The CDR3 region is CASSPTGAASYEQYF. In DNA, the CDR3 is TGTGCCAGCAGTCCGACGGGGGCAGCGTCCTACGAGCAGTACTTC.

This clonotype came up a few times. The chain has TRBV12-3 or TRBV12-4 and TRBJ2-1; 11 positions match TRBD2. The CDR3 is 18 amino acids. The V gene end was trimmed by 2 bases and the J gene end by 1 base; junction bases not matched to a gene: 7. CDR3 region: CASSLIGTSGGSYNEQFF. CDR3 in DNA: TGTGCCAGCAGTTTAATAGGGACTAGCGGAGGTTCCTACAATGAGCAGTTCTTC.

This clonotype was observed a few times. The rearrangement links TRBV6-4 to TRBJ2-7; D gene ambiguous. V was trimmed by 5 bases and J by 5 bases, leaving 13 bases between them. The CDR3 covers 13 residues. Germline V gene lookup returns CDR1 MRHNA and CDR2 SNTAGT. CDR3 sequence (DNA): TGTGCCAGCAGTACCATGGTCAGCCACGAGCAGTACTTC. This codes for CASSTMVSHEQYF.

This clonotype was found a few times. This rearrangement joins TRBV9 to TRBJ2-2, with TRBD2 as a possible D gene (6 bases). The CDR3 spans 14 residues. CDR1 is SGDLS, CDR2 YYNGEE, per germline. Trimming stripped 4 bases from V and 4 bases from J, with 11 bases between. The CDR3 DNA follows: TGTGCCAGCAGCATTGGGACTTCCACCGGGGAGCTGTTTTTT. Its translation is CASSIGTSTGELFF.

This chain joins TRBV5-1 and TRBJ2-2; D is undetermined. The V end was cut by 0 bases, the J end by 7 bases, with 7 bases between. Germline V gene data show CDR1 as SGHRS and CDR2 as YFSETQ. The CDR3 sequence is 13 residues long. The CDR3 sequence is CASSLVAYGELFF. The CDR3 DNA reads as TGCGCCAGCAGCTTGGTGGCCTACGGGGAGCTGTTTTTT.

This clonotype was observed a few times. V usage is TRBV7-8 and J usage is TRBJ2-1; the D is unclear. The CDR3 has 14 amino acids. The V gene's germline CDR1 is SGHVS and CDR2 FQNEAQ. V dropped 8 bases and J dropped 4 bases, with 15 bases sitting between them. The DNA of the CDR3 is TGTGCCAGCCAATCCGGACCAGATTACAATGAGCAGTTCTTC. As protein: CASQSGPDYNEQFF. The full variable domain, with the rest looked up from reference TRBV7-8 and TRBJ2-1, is GAGVSQSPRYKVAKRGQDVALRCDPISGHVSLFWYQQALGQGPEFLTYFQNEAQLDKSGLPSDRFFAERPEGSVSTLKIQRTQQEDSAVYLCASQSGPDYNEQFFGPGTRLTVL.

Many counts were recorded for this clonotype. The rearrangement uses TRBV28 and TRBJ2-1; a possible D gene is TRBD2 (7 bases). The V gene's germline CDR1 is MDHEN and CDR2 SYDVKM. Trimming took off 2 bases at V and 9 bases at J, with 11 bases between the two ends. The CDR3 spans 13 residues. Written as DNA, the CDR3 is TGTGCCAGCAGTTTAGGCGGGGGCAGTGAGCAGTTCTTC. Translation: CASSLGGGSEQFF.